One sample yielded the 14 T cell receptor beta chains listed below, sequenced in a study of blood T cell repertoires in COVID-19. Repertoires were generated with immunoSEQ multiplex PCR, while TCRdb's copy carries only in-frame clones and drops some. The data hold 200,000 to 250,000 clones, with 85% to 90% observed a single time. The sample comprised peripheral blood. The receptors come from a man between 18 and 29 years old with active or convalescent COVID-19.

The rearrangement links TRBV5-6 to TRBJ1-1, with D maybe TRBD1 (5 bases). The CDR3 totals 14 residues. CDR1 and CDR2 (germline): SGHDT, YYEEEE. Deletions cut 0 bases from V and 6 bases from J, with 12 bases between. The CDR3 here is CASSLGMGQAEAFF. In DNA, the CDR3 is TGTGCCAGCAGCTTGGGGATGGGGCAGGCTGAAGCTTTCTTT.

The genes are TRBV27 and TRBJ1-4; 7 bases line up with TRBD1. CDR1 and CDR2 (germline): MNHEY, SMNVEV (reference sequence). CDR3 size: 13 residues. J was trimmed by 7 bases and V by 6 bases; bases with no gene match: 5. The CDR3 sequence: CASRPTGREKLFF. The CDR3 nucleotides read TGTGCCAGCAGACCGACAGGGCGTGAAAAACTGTTTTTT.

In this sample, this clone turned up once. This CDR3 reads CASSLLQGNDYGYTF. In DNA form, the CDR3 reads TGTGCCAGCAGCCTACTACAGGGGAACGACTATGGCTACACCTTC. This chain uses TRBV7-9 with TRBJ1-2; 7 bases map to TRBD1. Germline V gives CDR1 SEHNR, CDR2 FQNEAQ (reference sequence). The CDR3 loop spans 15 amino acids. The V segment lost 5 bases and the J segment 3 bases; nucleotides outside the gene matches: 9. Full variable domain (remainder filled in from reference TRBV7-9 and TRBJ1-2): DTGVSQNPRHKITKRGQNVTFRCDPISEHNRLYWYRQTLGQGPEFLTYFQNEAQLEKSRLLSDRFSAERPKGSFSTLEIQRTEQGDSAMYLCASSLLQGNDYGYTFGSGTRLTVV.

V and J are TRBV30 and TRBJ1-5, with TRBD1 matching 12 bases. The CDR3 spans 18 residues. Germline assignment: CDR1 GTSNPN and CDR2 SVGIG (reference sequence). Trimming took 1 base from V and 1 from J; bases not matched to a gene: 8. The CDR3, as DNA: TGTGCCTGGAGTGGCGGGACAGGGGGCGTACGGAGCAATCAGCCCCAGCATTTT. Translated, it gives CAWSGGTGGVRSNQPQHF.

The V call is TRBV7-2, the J call TRBJ2-1, with 7 bases identical to TRBD2. CDR1 and CDR2 from the germline V gene are SGHTA and FQGNSA. V dropped 5 bases and J dropped 6; count of bases not matched to a gene: 4. CDR3 size: 13 residues. CDR3 bases: TGTGCCAGCAGCACCCGGACTAGCAATGAGCAGTTCTTC. This gives the protein CASSTRTSNEQFF.

The chain carries TRBV15 and TRBJ1-4; the D gene is possibly TRBD1 (5 bases). Trimming left V 0 bases short and J 5 bases short, with 16 bases between. Germline CDR1 and CDR2: LNHNV and YYDKDF (reference sequence). The CDR3 runs to 17 residues. The CDR3 nucleotides are TGTGCCACCAGCAGAGATCCGGTGGGGACTCAGAATGAAAAACTGTTTTTT. This codes for CATSRDPVGTQNEKLFF.

The CDR3 reads CASSLYYNEQFF. CDR3 DNA: TGTGCCAGCAGCCTTTACTACAATGAGCAGTTCTTC. The chain uses TRBV7-2 and TRBJ2-1; D not resolved. Per germline, CDR1 SGHTA and CDR2 FQGNSA. V lost 5 bases and J 3 bases, leaving 5 bases between the germline ends. The CDR3 spans 12 residues.

The V gene is TRBV10-3, the J gene TRBJ1-5, with 10 bases lining up with TRBD1. The CDR3 spans 13 residues. Germline loops: CDR1 ENHRY, CDR2 SYGVKD. V shed 8 bases, J shed 4 bases, and the junction held 2 bases outside the gene matches. CDR3 amino acids: CAIQGQGNQPQHF. CDR3 coding DNA: TGTGCCATCCAGGGACAGGGGAATCAGCCCCAGCATTTT.

The J gene is TRBJ2-2, the V gene TRBV24-1; D unclear. The germline V gene has CDR1 KGHDR and CDR2 SFDVKD. V was trimmed by 1 base and J by 2 bases, leaving 7 bases between them. This CDR3 is built from 15 residues. The CDR3 bases are TGTGCCACCAGTGATTTCTCCGTAAACACCGGGGAGCTGTTTTTT. It is translated as CATSDFSVNTGELFF.

J is TRBJ1-5 and V is TRBV7-9; 9 positions agree with TRBD1. The V segment lost 5 bases and the J segment 1 base; nucleotides outside the gene matches: 6. The CDR3 has 16 residues. The germline gives CDR1 SEHNR, CDR2 FQNEAQ (reference sequence). The CDR3 nucleotides read TGTGCCAGCAGCACACAGGGGGCGACGAGCAATCAGCCCCAGCATTTT. Its translation: CASSTQGATSNQPQHF. Together with reference TRBV7-9 and TRBJ1-5, the CDR3 gives the full variable domain: DTGVSQNPRHKITKRGQNVTFRCDPISEHNRLYWYRQTLGQGPEFLTYFQNEAQLEKSRLLSDRFSAERPKGSFSTLEIQRTEQGDSAMYLCASSTQGATSNQPQHFGDGTRLSIL.

J is TRBJ2-1 and V is TRBV5-5, with 9 bases that match TRBD2. This CDR3 comprises 13 residues. CDR1 and CDR2 from the germline V gene are SGHKS and YYEKEE (reference sequence). After removal of 4 bases from V and 6 bases from J, the junction contained 2 bases not matched to a gene. Here the CDR3 reads CASSRSGSNEQFF. The CDR3 DNA reads TGTGCCAGCAGCCGTAGCGGGAGCAATGAGCAGTTCTTC.

The V and J genes are TRBV12-3 or TRBV12-4 and TRBJ1-5, with D hard to call. The CDR3 extends over 12 amino acids. Trimming cost V 6 bases and J 1 base, with 4 bases left between them. The CDR3 DNA reads TGTGCCAGCAGCCCGAGCAATCAGCCCCAGCATTTT. This gives the protein CASSPSNQPQHF.

J is TRBJ1-6 and V is TRBV5-4; D is unresolved. Germline V gene lookup returns CDR1 SGHNT and CDR2 YYREEE (reference sequence). V was clipped by 4 bases and J by 7 bases, with 12 bases between them. The CDR3 runs to 14 residues. CDR3 in DNA: TGTGCCAGCAGCGAGAGAATTTGGAATTCACCCCTCCACTTT. It codes for CASSERIWNSPLHF.

This clone was found a few times. The same CDR3 also results from other DNA sequences found in this sample. The chain has TRBV27 and TRBJ2-7; 13 bases agree with TRBD2. V was pared by 6 bases and J by 5 bases, with 1 base of the junction left unmatched. Germline CDR1 reads MNHEY; CDR2 reads SMNVEV (reference sequence). This CDR3 has 13 amino acids. The CDR3 protein is CASRLAGGNEQYF. In nucleotides, the CDR3 is TGTGCCAGCAGACTAGCGGGAGGGAACGAGCAGTACTTC.